Each of the 19 T cell receptor beta chains below was sequenced from the same sample in a study of cytomegalovirus exposure and HLA in healthy donors. The primer mix had 60 Vbeta and 13 Jbeta primers. Clones were sequenced by immunoSEQ multiplex PCR, and TCRdb holds only the in-frame ones, with some missing. The sample shows roughly 75,000 clones, and 4.5% to 5% sits with its ten largest clones. Sequencing was done on a sample of PBMCs. The origin of the receptors is a man in his forties in good health and CMV-seronegative.

This chain uses TRBV5-1 with TRBJ2-5; no firm D call. The end of the DNA aligns better with TRBJ2-7, so the J call may be wrong. The germline V gene has CDR1 SGHRS and CDR2 YFSETQ. This CDR3 contains 12 residues. The DNA for the CDR3 is TGCGCCAGCAGCTTGTACAGCTACGAGCAGTACTTC. It translates to CASSLYSYEQYF.

The chain links TRBV7-8 to TRBJ2-7; 12 nucleotides match TRBD1. Germline V gives CDR1 SGHVS, CDR2 FQNEAQ. This CDR3 has 14 residues. J lost 6 bases, V lost 4 bases, and 4 bases had no gene match. The CDR3 is CASSSRDRGREQYF. The CDR3 bases are TGTGCCAGCAGCTCGCGGGACAGGGGGCGCGAGCAGTACTTC.

DNA for the CDR3: TGCGCCAGCAGCCAAAAATCGTTGCGCACCCAAGAGACCCAGTACTTC. Translation: CASSQKSLRTQETQYF. The gene calls are TRBV4-3 and TRBJ2-5; D is unclear. CDR3 length: 16 residues. Germline V gives CDR1 LGHNA, CDR2 YSLEER. Trimming took 2 bases from V and 1 from J, leaving 14 bases between them.

The chain is built from TRBV27 and TRBJ1-1; D is perhaps TRBD1 (6 bases). Deletions cut 7 bases from V and 1 base from J, with 22 bases between. In germline, CDR1 is MNHEY, CDR2 SMNVEV (reference sequence). The CDR3 runs 17 residues. The CDR3: CASTRLFGGRRNTEAFF. The CDR3 DNA follows: TGTGCCAGCACCCGACTATTCGGGGGGCGGAGGAACACTGAAGCTTTCTTT.

The chain employs TRBV19 and TRBJ2-1; 9 bases are shared with TRBD2. The CDR3 extends over 13 amino acids. The germline gives CDR1 LNHDA, CDR2 SQIVND (reference sequence). V trimming: 7 bases; J trimming: 8 bases; junction bases outside the gene matches: 6. The CDR3 sequence: CASTSGTRYEQFF. CDR3 coding DNA: TGTGCCAGTACTAGCGGGACACGATATGAGCAGTTCTTC.

The V call is TRBV27, the J call TRBJ1-6; D is unresolved. Trimming left V 3 bases short and J 13 bases short, with 13 bases between. The CDR3 extends over 13 amino acids. CDR1 is MNHEY and CDR2 is SMNVEV in the germline V gene (reference sequence). As DNA, the CDR3 is TGTGCCAGCAGTTTCCGTCGACCGGGGCCCCTCCACTTT. Translation gives CASSFRRPGPLHF.

The gene calls are TRBV18 and TRBJ2-2, with a possible D match to TRBD1 (5 bases). V was pared by 2 bases and J by 5 bases, with 12 bases between. The CDR3 sequence is 15 residues long. CDR1 and CDR2 from the germline V gene are KGHSH and LQKENI. The CDR3 DNA is TGTGCCAGCTCACCAGGGCAGGGCGGAACCGGGGAGCTGTTTTTT. It encodes CASSPGQGGTGELFF.

The gene calls are TRBV27 and TRBJ2-1; D is perhaps TRBD2 (6 bases). The CDR3 covers 15 residues. CDR1 is MNHEY, CDR2 SMNVEV, per germline (reference sequence). Trimming stripped 5 bases from V and 2 bases from J, with 13 bases between. CDR3 sequence: CASSQTSTTYNEQFF. In DNA form, the CDR3 reads TGTGCCAGCAGTCAGACTAGTACCACCTACAATGAGCAGTTCTTC.

This sequence joins TRBV29-1 and TRBJ2-7; D remains unclear. This CDR3 region has 15 residues. Trimming shortened V by 3 bases and J by 0 bases, and 15 bases separated the two germline ends. The germline gives CDR1 SQVTM, CDR2 ANQGSEA. CDR3 in amino acids: CSVEALGRNSYEQYF. The CDR3 DNA reads TGCAGCGTTGAGGCTCTAGGTCGAAACTCCTACGAGCAGTACTTC.

V is TRBV19 and J is TRBJ2-7; D perhaps matches TRBD2 (6 bases). CDR3 length: 11 residues. Germline V gives CDR1 LNHDA, CDR2 SQIVND (reference sequence). V was clipped by 8 bases and J by 6 bases, with 11 bases between them. CDR3 DNA: TGTGCCAGTGGTTGGCGGGGCGAGCAGTACTTC. Translating gives CASGWRGEQYF.

This sequence joins TRBV4-3 and TRBJ1-4, with 7 bases lining up with TRBD1. Germline CDR1 LGHNA, CDR2 YSLEER. J lost 7 bases, V lost 2 bases, and 7 bases had no gene match. CDR3 length: 15 residues. The CDR3 loop is CASSQTGQASEKLFF. CDR3 DNA: TGCGCCAGCAGCCAAACCGGACAGGCGTCTGAAAAACTGTTTTTT.

Remarks on this clone: The sample has other DNA sequences that encode this CDR3 too. The V gene is TRBV9, the J gene TRBJ1-2, with a tentative D call TRBD1 (6 bases). The CDR3 sequence is 14 residues long. Germline V CDR1 and CDR2: SGDLS, YYNGEE. V dropped 0 bases and J dropped 4 bases, with 10 bases sitting between them. The CDR3 DNA sequence: TGTGCCAGCAGCGTAGGTCAGGGGAGCTATGGCTACACCTTC. Translated: CASSVGQGSYGYTF.

V usage is TRBV18 and J usage is TRBJ2-2, with D possibly being TRBD2 (5 bases). Germline loops: CDR1 KGHSH, CDR2 LQKENI. This CDR3 comprises 14 residues. V was shortened by 3 bases and J by 8 bases, with 13 bases between the two germline ends. The DNA for the CDR3 is TGTGCCAGCTCACCCGCCCTAGCAACAGGGGAGCTGTTTTTT. It translates to CASSPALATGELFF.

The chain combines TRBV9 with TRBJ2-1, with 10 nucleotides matching TRBD2. The CDR3 extends over 20 amino acids. In germline, CDR1 is SGDLS, CDR2 YYNGEE. The J segment lost 0 bases and the V segment lost 3 bases, leaving 15 bases of the junction unmatched. The CDR3 sequence is CASSGGRGLAGDSSYNEQFF. CDR3 coding DNA: TGTGCCAGCAGCGGAGGTCGGGGGCTAGCGGGGGACAGCTCCTACAATGAGCAGTTCTTC.

The V gene is TRBV6-5, the J gene TRBJ2-5; the match to TRBD2 covers 8 bases. Germline assignment: CDR1 MNHEY and CDR2 SVGAGI. There are 16 residues in the CDR3. The V segment lost 0 bases and the J segment 4 bases; nucleotides outside the gene matches: 7. The CDR3 nucleotides are TGTGCCAGCAGTTACTCGGCGGGGGCGGGGGGAGAGACCCAGTACTTC. This codes for CASSYSAGAGGETQYF.

The J gene is TRBJ1-2, the V gene TRBV27; D is possibly TRBD1 (5 bases). The CDR3 sequence is 13 residues long. Germline V gene sequence: CDR1 MNHEY, CDR2 SMNVEV (reference sequence). V was shortened by 6 bases and J by 5 bases, with 13 bases between the two germline ends. CDR3 in amino acids: CASRSIGGYGYTF. DNA for the CDR3: TGTGCCAGCAGGTCAATCGGGGGGTATGGCTACACCTTC.

The gene calls are TRBV9 and TRBJ1-1, with a tentative D call TRBD1 (6 bases). Trimming shortened V by 3 bases and J by 7 bases, and 13 bases separated the two germline ends. This CDR3 has 13 residues. Germline CDR1 SGDLS, CDR2 YYNGEE. As DNA, the CDR3 is TGTGCCAGCAGCGCACAGGGTTTGGGTGAAGCTTTCTTT. It is translated as CASSAQGLGEAFF.

The chain links TRBV6-5 to TRBJ2-5; 9 bases agree with TRBD2. Germline values: CDR1 MNHEY, CDR2 SVGAGI. The CDR3 is 16 amino acids. J was trimmed by 2 bases and V by 2 bases; bases with no gene match: 6. The DNA for the CDR3 is TGTGCCAGCAGTTACGCTAGCGGGGATGGACAAGAGACCCAGTACTTC. It encodes CASSYASGDGQETQYF.

The chain uses TRBV5-1 and TRBJ2-1, with a weak D call TRBD1 (5 bases). The V gene's germline CDR1 is SGHRS and CDR2 YFSETQ. This CDR3 has 14 residues. Trimming took 2 bases from V and 6 from J, leaving 12 bases between them. CDR3 amino acids: CASSLGAQGNEQFF. In DNA form, the CDR3 reads TGCGCCAGCAGCTTAGGGGCACAAGGCAATGAGCAGTTCTTC. The full variable domain, completed using reference TRBV5-1 and TRBJ2-1, is KAGVTQTPRYLIKTRGQQVTLSCSPISGHRSVSWYQQTPGQGLQFLFEYFSETQRNKGNFPGRFSGRQFSNSRSEMNVSTLELGDSALYLCASSLGAQGNEQFFGPGTRLTVL.